This TCR beta chain was recovered during a study of OX40 agonist ivuxolimab in advanced cancers. Study summary: Dose-escalation patients had hepatocellular carcinoma, melanoma, renal cell or head and neck cancer.

Findings of the study overall: Antigen specificity of clonally expanded peripheral T cells was not established. Clonal expansion was seen in CD4+ and CD8+ blood T cells by week 6 at 0.1 to 3.0 mg/kg.

The V end was cut by 2 bases, the J end by 1 base, with 12 bases between. CDR1 and CDR2 (germline): MNHEY, SMNVEV (reference sequence). The CDR3 length is 17 residues. As concerns this clone: Its antigen is not identified.

Produced via immunoSEQ multiplex PCR; TCRdb's table is partial and in-frame only. The sample yields roughly 53,000 clones, approximately 80% seen once. The rearrangement uses TRBV27 and TRBJ1-6, with D unclear. The sequences come from CD4+ or CD8+ T cells sorted from blood, collected in a trial of the OX40 agonist ivuxolimab. The sequence came from an adult with an advanced solid tumor such as melanoma, head and neck, liver or kidney cancer. CDR3 sequence reads: CASSLGTLASYNSPLHF. The CDR3, as DNA: TGTGCCAGCAGTTTAGGCACTCTGGCGTCCTATAATTCACCCCTCCACTTT.